A single sample gave rise to the 21 T cell receptor beta chains below, sequenced in a study of CD8+ T cells in alopecia areata. Sequencing templates came from extracted RNA that was reverse transcribed into cDNA. Sequenced by immunoSEQ multiplex PCR; TCRdb stores in-frame clones only, minus some. The sample lists over 200,000 clones, about three fifths seen once, with just over 0.45% in the top ten. The sequenced sample was CD4+ T cells sorted from blood, obtained at week 0. The receptors were sampled from a human donor with alopecia areata.

In its sample, this clone was seen a few times. This rearrangement joins TRBV7-2 to TRBJ1-6, with TRBD1 as a possible D gene (6 bases). Trimming left V 2 bases short and J 6 bases short, with 11 bases between. The CDR3 spans 15 residues. CDR1 is SGHTA and CDR2 is FQGNSA in the germline V gene. This chain's CDR3 is CASSLRQVLNSPLHF. CDR3 nucleotide sequence: TGTGCCAGCAGCTTAAGACAGGTTCTTAATTCACCCCTCCACTTT.

The chain carries TRBV2 and TRBJ1-1; TRBD1 is a possible D gene (5 bases). Germline V gene data show CDR1 as SNHLY and CDR2 as FYNNEI. This CDR3 region has 16 residues. V lost 6 bases to trimming and J lost 7 bases, with 24 bases between them. CDR3 residues: CASSYNFRQRAFEAFF. CDR3 sequence (DNA): TGTGCCAGCAGCTACAACTTCAGACAGCGCGCTTTTGAAGCTTTCTTT.

The chain combines TRBV11-2 with TRBJ1-1; D uncertain. The V and J ends lost 3 bases and 4 bases respectively, with 12 bases between them. The CDR3 totals 14 residues. The V gene's germline CDR1 is SGHAT and CDR2 FQNNGV. The CDR3, as DNA: TGTGCCAGCAGCTTCTCCCCCCCTGGCACTGAAGCTTTCTTT. Its protein is CASSFSPPGTEAFF.

The rearrangement uses TRBV5-1 and TRBJ2-4; 8 nucleotides align to TRBD1. Germline V gene lookup returns CDR1 SGHRS and CDR2 YFSETQ. Trimming cost V 2 bases and J 6 bases; bases outside gene matches: 1. The CDR3 loop spans 13 amino acids. This chain's CDR3 is CASSFQGANIQYF. The DNA for the CDR3 is TGCGCCAGCAGCTTCCAGGGGGCAAACATTCAGTACTTC.

The chain is built from TRBV5-1 and TRBJ2-1; 8 bases match TRBD1. The V and J ends lost 3 bases and 3 bases, in that order; junction bases with no gene match: 2. Germline V CDR1 and CDR2: SGHRS, YFSETQ. This CDR3 contains 14 residues. The CDR3: CASSSGQGYNEQFF. CDR3 bases: TGCGCCAGCAGCTCTGGACAGGGCTACAATGAGCAGTTCTTC.

The chain joins TRBV30 to TRBJ1-5; the D is unclear. This CDR3 is built from 13 residues. CDR1 GTSNPN and CDR2 SVGIG come from the germline V gene (reference sequence). V was cut by 1 base and J by 0 bases, with 4 bases left in between. The CDR3 DNA reads as TGTGCCTGGAGTGGAAATAGCAATCAGCCCCAGCATTTT. As protein: CAWSGNSNQPQHF.

This rearrangement joins TRBV27 to TRBJ1-2; D is possibly TRBD1 (5 bases). Germline V CDR1 and CDR2: MNHEY, SMNVEV (reference sequence). This CDR3 has 17 amino acids. Deletions cut 3 bases from V and 8 bases from J, with 25 bases between. CDR3 coding DNA: TGTGCCAGCAGTTTCGGCGATCCGGGCCCCGGGGGATGGGGCTACACCTTC. Amino acid sequence: CASSFGDPGPGGWGYTF.

The chain recombines TRBV4-1 with TRBJ1-1, with D uncertain. V was cut by 0 bases and J by 2 bases, with 4 bases left in between. Per the germline V gene, CDR1 is MGHRA and CDR2 is YSYEKL. CDR3 length equals 13 residues. This chain's CDR3 is CASSQDPNTEAFF. The CDR3, as DNA: TGCGCCAGCAGCCAAGATCCCAACACTGAAGCTTTCTTT.

This chain connects TRBV29-1 to TRBJ1-2; D is undetermined. CDR1 is SQVTM and CDR2 is ANQGSEA in the germline V gene. V was clipped by 4 bases and J by 3 bases, with 12 bases between them. This CDR3 comprises 13 residues. The CDR3 sequence: CSVVGLSHYGYTF. Here the CDR3 DNA reads TGCAGCGTTGTTGGCCTAAGCCACTATGGCTACACCTTC.

V and J are TRBV2 and TRBJ1-2; D unclear. The CDR3 contains 13 residues. The germline V and J ends were trimmed by 4 bases and 10 bases, with 16 bases remaining between them. The germline V gene encodes CDR1 SNHLY and CDR2 FYNNEI. For the CDR3, the DNA is TGTGCCAGCAGTGCAGACTATTCCCTGGACTACACCTTC. Translating gives CASSADYSLDYTF.

The J gene is TRBJ2-1, the V gene TRBV7-2, with D maybe TRBD2 (6 bases). V was cut by 0 bases and J by 7 bases, with 13 bases left in between. The CDR3 runs to 15 residues. Germline CDR1 SGHTA, CDR2 FQGNSA. CDR3 DNA sequence: TGTGCCAGCAGCTTAGCGGGAGGCCTAATAAATGAGCAGTTCTTC. Its translation is CASSLAGGLINEQFF.

The V call is TRBV7-9, the J call TRBJ1-4; 8 nucleotides line up with TRBD1. The ends lost 5 bases at V and 4 bases at J; junction bases unmatched: 15. CDR1 and CDR2 from the germline V gene are SEHNR and FQNEAQ (reference sequence). The CDR3 totals 18 residues. The CDR3 is CASSRFLRQGKVNEKLFF. The CDR3 coding sequence is TGTGCCAGCAGCCGCTTCCTAAGACAGGGGAAAGTTAATGAAAAACTGTTTTTT. Based on the CDR3 plus reference TRBV7-9 and TRBJ1-4, the full variable domain is DTGVSQNPRHKITKRGQNVTFRCDPISEHNRLYWYRQTLGQGPEFLTYFQNEAQLEKSRLLSDRFSAERPKGSFSTLEIQRTEQGDSAMYLCASSRFLRQGKVNEKLFFGSGTQLSVL.

V is TRBV5-1 and J is TRBJ2-1, with 10 bases aligning to TRBD2. Looked up from germline, CDR1 is SGHRS and CDR2 is YFSETQ. The CDR3 extends over 17 amino acids. Trimming took 4 bases from V and 1 from J; bases not matched to a gene: 8. The CDR3 nucleotides read TGCGCCAGCAGCCCAGGTAGCGGGGGGCTTTCCTACAATGAGCAGTTCTTC. Its translation is CASSPGSGGLSYNEQFF.

The CDR3 sequence is CAWSVHREGGQPQHF. In DNA form, the CDR3 reads TGTGCCTGGAGTGTACATCGGGAAGGGGGTCAGCCCCAGCATTTT. The rearrangement uses TRBV30 and TRBJ1-5, with D maybe TRBD1 (6 bases). There are 15 residues in the CDR3. Germline lookup yields CDR1 GTSNPN and CDR2 SVGIG (reference sequence). V was shortened by 0 bases and J by 6 bases, with 15 bases between the two germline ends.

This chain uses TRBV25-1 with TRBJ1-1; 9 bases fit TRBD1. The CDR3 loop spans 15 amino acids. The junction had 3 bases not matched to a gene; V was cut back by 3 bases and J by 1 base. CDR1 MGHDK and CDR2 SYGVNS come from the germline V gene. In nucleotides, the CDR3 is TGTGCCAGCAGTGATCCACAGGGGGCGAACACTGAAGCTTTCTTT. It translates to CASSDPQGANTEAFF.

This rearrangement joins TRBV29-1 to TRBJ2-7; D may be TRBD1 or TRBD2 (5 bases each). V was trimmed by 4 bases and J by 3 bases, leaving 10 bases between them. The CDR3 is 12 amino acids. Germline V gives CDR1 SQVTM, CDR2 ANQGSEA. DNA of the CDR3: TGCAGCGTTGCCGGGGCCGGCTACGAGCAGTACTTC. It is translated as CSVAGAGYEQYF.

This chain's CDR3 is CATSRDRGLSYGYTF. The CDR3, as DNA: TGTGCCACCAGCAGGGACAGGGGGCTTAGCTATGGCTACACCTTC. The genes are TRBV15 and TRBJ1-2; TRBD1 aligns across 11 bases. Germline CDR1 reads LNHNV; CDR2 reads YYDKDF (reference sequence). The J segment lost 4 bases and the V segment lost 3 bases, leaving 4 bases of the junction unmatched. CDR3 length: 15 amino acids.

The chain couples TRBV6-5 to TRBJ2-7; D not certain. Germline lookup yields CDR1 MNHEY and CDR2 SVGAGI. V was trimmed by 6 bases and J by 2 bases, leaving 14 bases between them. The CDR3 totals 14 residues. This CDR3 is CASSHTVPPYEQYF. In DNA form, the CDR3 reads TGTGCCAGCAGCCACACAGTACCTCCCTACGAGCAGTACTTC.

This rearrangement joins TRBV6-5 to TRBJ1-2, with TRBD1 identical over 8 bases. The CDR3 contains 12 residues. The germline gives CDR1 MNHEY, CDR2 SVGAGI. V lost 6 bases to trimming and J lost 13 bases; unmatched junction nucleotides: 10. The chain's CDR3 is CASRGTGPGSTF. The CDR3 DNA follows: TGTGCCAGCAGGGGGACAGGCCCTGGCAGCACCTTC.

The chain couples TRBV14 to TRBJ1-2; TRBD1 might be the D (6 bases). The V end was cut by 1 base, the J end by 7 bases, with 16 bases between. Germline V lookup: CDR1 SGHDN, CDR2 FVKESK. This CDR3 spans 15 amino acids. CDR3 nucleotide sequence: TGTGCCAGCAGCCAAGGGACAGTGATTCGAGTTGGCTACACCTTC. The encoded protein is CASSQGTVIRVGYTF. Supplemented by reference TRBV14 and TRBJ1-2, the full variable domain reads EAGVTQFPSHSVIEKGQTVTLRCDPISGHDNLYWYRRVMGKEIKFLLHFVKESKQDESGMPNNRFLAERTGGTYSTLKVQPAELEDSGVYFCASSQGTVIRVGYTFGSGTRLTVV.

The table lists this clone with a count of one. This chain joins TRBV7-6 and TRBJ2-5, with unresolved D. Trimming cost V 1 base and J 2 bases, with 5 bases left between them. The length of the CDR3 is 13 residues. The germline gives CDR1 SGHVS, CDR2 FNYEAQ. In DNA, the CDR3 is TGTGCCAGCAGCTTAGGGTTGCAAGAGACCCAGTACTTC. It is translated as CASSLGLQETQYF.